This T cell receptor beta chain emerged from a study of blood T cell repertoires in COVID-19. Study overall: COVID-19 samples collected from the United States, Italy and Spain covered acute and convalescent phases. T cells, B-cell-depleted T cells, or PBMCs supplied cDNA or gDNA.

Per the study methods: Estimation of nucleated cell counts relied on the amplification of reference gene primers. Profiled with immunoSEQ multiplex PCR; TCRdb holds only in-frame clones, not every one. The DNA gave D and trimming, while V, J and clone size come from that table. The sample comprises roughly 50,000 clones, approximately 89% of which are singletons, and roughly an eighth rests with the top ten. CDR3 length equals 13 residues. In germline, CDR1 is SGHTA, CDR2 FQGNSA. Between the trimmed V and J ends, which lost 1 base and 1 base, there was a span of 4 bases. The TCR comes from a woman between 55 and 75 years old with active COVID-19. The sequenced material came from peripheral blood. The chain recombines TRBV7-2 with TRBJ1-1, with D uncertain. CDR3: CASSLVQNTEAFF. The CDR3 DNA reads as TGTGCCAGCAGCTTAGTACAGAACACTGAAGCTTTCTTT.